These 19 T cell receptor beta chains originate from one sample sequenced in a study of blood T cell repertoires in COVID-19. Profiling relied on immunoSEQ multiplex PCR, and the TCRdb table lists in-frame clones only, not all of them. Found here are about 200,000 clones, around 94% of them singletons; the top ten hold roughly 0.7%. Sequencing input: peripheral blood. The receptors shown here come from a man aged 25 to 40 with COVID-19, enrolled during active disease.

The chain combines TRBV5-4 with TRBJ2-1; 9 nucleotides line up with TRBD1. V lost 5 bases to trimming and J lost 2 bases; unmatched junction nucleotides: 5. Germline loops: CDR1 SGHNT, CDR2 YYREEE (reference sequence). The CDR3 is 15 amino acids. The CDR3 region has the DNA TGTGCCAGCAGGGCCGGGACAGGGACCTACAATGAGCAGTTCTTC. Protein sequence: CASRAGTGTYNEQFF. Supplemented by reference TRBV5-4 and TRBJ2-1, the full variable domain reads ETGVTQSPTHLIKTRGQQVTLRCSSQSGHNTVSWYQQALGQGPQFIFQYYREEENGRGNFPPRFSGLQFPNYSSELNVNALELDDSALYLCASRAGTGTYNEQFFGPGTRLTVL.

This rearrangement joins TRBV5-1 to TRBJ2-1; 12 bases line up with TRBD1. The length of the CDR3 is 18 residues. Germline assignment: CDR1 SGHRS and CDR2 YFSETQ. V shed 3 bases, J shed 0 bases, and the junction held 7 bases outside the gene matches. The CDR3 loop reads CASSSGQGALSSYNEQFF. In DNA, the CDR3 is TGCGCCAGCAGCTCGGGACAGGGGGCCCTTAGCTCCTACAATGAGCAGTTCTTC.

This chain links TRBV5-1 with TRBJ1-4; 7 bases line up with TRBD1. The length of the CDR3 is 13 residues. V shed 4 bases, J shed 8 bases, and the junction held 5 bases outside the gene matches. The germline V gene has CDR1 SGHRS and CDR2 YFSETQ. The CDR3 reads CASSGTEHEKLFF. The CDR3 nucleotides are TGCGCCAGCAGCGGGACAGAGCACGAAAAACTGTTTTTT.

This chain's CDR3 is CASSQDNRGTQYF. CDR3 coding DNA: TGTGCCAGCAGCCAAGATAACAGGGGAACGCAGTATTTT. The V and J genes are TRBV3-1 (or the pseudogene TRBV3-2) and TRBJ2-3; 7 positions agree with TRBD1. The germline CDR1 and CDR2 sequences are LGHDT and YNNKEL (reference sequence). The CDR3 consists of 13 residues. The junction had 3 bases not matched to a gene; V was cut back by 0 bases and J by 9 bases.

The chain links TRBV6-5 to TRBJ2-7, with 9 bases lining up with TRBD1. The CDR3 is made up of 15 amino acids. Germline-derived CDR1 and CDR2 are MNHEY and SVGAGI. J lost 0 bases, V lost 6 bases, and 6 bases had no gene match. CDR3 loop: CASRRDRASSYEQYF. The CDR3 DNA sequence: TGTGCCAGCAGACGGGACAGGGCTAGCTCCTACGAGCAGTACTTC.

V usage is TRBV10-3 and J usage is TRBJ2-6; D is perhaps TRBD1 (6 bases). This CDR3 is built from 16 residues. Looked up from germline, CDR1 is ENHRY and CDR2 is SYGVKD. V lost 10 bases and J lost 1, with 17 bases in between. CDR3 bases: TGTGCCACTCTACAGGGTAGTAATTCTGGGGCCAACGTCCTGACTTTC. It yields the protein CATLQGSNSGANVLTF.

This rearrangement joins TRBV6-2 or TRBV6-3 to TRBJ1-1, with D possibly matching TRBD1 (5 bases). The CDR3 extends over 14 amino acids. From germline, CDR1 is MNHEY and CDR2 SVGEGT. The V end lost 5 bases, the J end lost 3 bases, and 13 bases lay between the germline ends. The CDR3 DNA follows: TGTGCCAGCAGTAAACGAATAGGGGACACTGAAGCTTTCTTT. Amino acid sequence: CASSKRIGDTEAFF.

The J gene is TRBJ1-1, the V gene TRBV19; possible D gene TRBD1, 5 bases. V lost 2 bases, J lost 5 bases, and 18 bases lay in between. Per germline, CDR1 LNHDA and CDR2 SQIVND (reference sequence). The CDR3 extends over 16 amino acids. This CDR3 is CASSIMGWTTETEAFF. DNA of the CDR3: TGTGCCAGTAGTATAATGGGTTGGACGACAGAGACTGAAGCTTTCTTT.

The chain couples TRBV29-1 to TRBJ1-3; D unresolved. CDR3 length: 12 residues. V was cut by 3 bases and J by 7 bases, with 10 bases left in between. Germline loops: CDR1 SQVTM, CDR2 ANQGSEA. The CDR3: CSVETTGNTIYF. The DNA of the CDR3 is TGCAGCGTTGAGACAACGGGGAACACCATATATTTT.

V usage is TRBV5-1 and J usage is TRBJ2-5; 8 positions agree with TRBD2. Per germline, CDR1 SGHRS and CDR2 YFSETQ. This CDR3 is 18 amino acids long. Trimming removed 3 bases from V and 5 bases from J; junction bases left unmatched: 18. CDR3: CASSSGLAGPSRLETQYF. CDR3 nucleotide sequence: TGCGCCAGCAGCTCCGGGCTAGCGGGTCCCTCCCGGCTGGAGACCCAGTACTTC. The full variable domain, rest sourced from reference TRBV5-1 and TRBJ2-5, is KAGVTQTPRYLIKTRGQQVTLSCSPISGHRSVSWYQQTPGQGLQFLFEYFSETQRNKGNFPGRFSGRQFSNSRSEMNVSTLELGDSALYLCASSSGLAGPSRLETQYFGPGTRLLVL.

This clone was recorded a few times. This rearrangement joins TRBV19 to TRBJ2-7; 9 bases are shared with TRBD2. Germline values: CDR1 LNHDA, CDR2 SQIVND (reference sequence). Germline trimming cut 5 bases from V and 2 bases from J; bases unmatched to any gene: 7. The CDR3 is made up of 15 amino acids. For the CDR3, the DNA is TGTGCCAGTAGTTTGGAGCGGGGGGCTCCCTACGAGCAGTACTTC. Amino acids: CASSLERGAPYEQYF.

This sequence joins TRBV11-2 and TRBJ2-7; 9 bases are shared with TRBD1. V shed 4 bases and J 4 bases; nucleotides not matched to a gene: 17. Germline V lookup: CDR1 SGHAT, CDR2 FQNNGV. The CDR3 loop spans 18 amino acids. CDR3 amino acids: CASSSLGQGATRSYEQYF. Written as DNA, the CDR3 is TGTGCCAGCAGCTCCCTGGGACAGGGTGCTACGCGATCATACGAGCAGTACTTC.

This chain joins TRBV6-6 and TRBJ1-2; the match to TRBD1 covers 8 bases. CDR3 length: 15 residues. With 2 bases clipped from V and 3 bases from J, the junction kept 5 bases outside the gene matches. Germline CDR1 and CDR2: MNHNY and SVGAGI (reference sequence). DNA for the CDR3: TGTGCCAGCAGTTACCCGGACAGGGAACACTATGGCTACACCTTC. Translation gives CASSYPDREHYGYTF.

The rearrangement joins TRBV7-3 to TRBJ1-1, with unresolved D. The CDR3 loop spans 13 amino acids. With 2 bases removed from V and 4 bases from J, the gap between germline ends came to 8 bases. Looked up from germline, CDR1 is SGHTA and CDR2 is FQGTGA. Here the CDR3 reads CASSLGDGTEAFF. Written as DNA, the CDR3 is TGTGCCAGCAGCTTAGGAGACGGCACTGAAGCTTTCTTT. Together with reference TRBV7-3 and TRBJ1-1, the CDR3 gives the full variable domain: GAGVSQTPSNKVTEKGKYVELRCDPISGHTALYWYRQSLGQGPEFLIYFQGTGAADDSGLPNDRFFAVRPEGSVSTLKIQRTERGDSAVYLCASSLGDGTEAFFGQGTRLTVV.

The chain links TRBV5-6 to TRBJ2-3; 7 bases agree with TRBD2. Germline CDR1 and CDR2: SGHDT and YYEEEE. The trim removed 7 bases at V and 2 bases at J, leaving 4 bases unmatched. CDR3 length: 13 amino acids. The CDR3 here is CASASGSTDTQYF. The DNA of the CDR3 is TGTGCCAGCGCTAGCGGTTCCACAGATACGCAGTATTTT.

The rearrangement uses TRBV19 and TRBJ2-7, with unresolved D. The V and J ends lost 4 bases and 3 bases respectively, with 10 bases between them. Looked up from germline, CDR1 is LNHDA and CDR2 is SQIVND (reference sequence). The CDR3 length is 13 residues. The CDR3 nucleotides read TGTGCCAGTAGTAGCGCCTTCCTCTACGAGCAGTACTTC. It is translated as CASSSAFLYEQYF.

This chain uses TRBV6-5 with TRBJ1-6, with no clear D. Trimming stripped 9 bases from V and 0 bases from J, with 6 bases between. The CDR3 is made up of 13 amino acids. Germline loops: CDR1 MNHEY, CDR2 SVGAGI. The CDR3 nucleotides read TGTGCCAGTTATAGCTCCTATAATTCACCCCTCCACTTT. Encoded protein: CASYSSYNSPLHF.

This chain links TRBV6-1 with TRBJ1-4, with 7 nucleotides matching TRBD1. The CDR3 has 15 amino acids. Germline loops: CDR1 MNHNS, CDR2 SASEGT. Losses at the gene ends were 3 bases for V and 5 bases for J; bases not matched to a gene: 6. CDR3 protein: CASSDPTGANEKLFF. The CDR3 bases are TGTGCCAGCAGTGACCCCACAGGGGCAAATGAAAAACTGTTTTTT.

The chain has TRBV6-6 and TRBJ2-5; the match to TRBD2 covers 7 bases. This CDR3 is 14 amino acids long. V gave up 5 bases and J gave up 2 bases; unmatched junction bases: 5. Germline V gene sequence: CDR1 MNHNY, CDR2 SVGAGI (reference sequence). The CDR3 region is CASSRLGGQETQYF. DNA of the CDR3: TGTGCCAGCAGTCGCCTGGGGGGGCAAGAGACCCAGTACTTC.